A selection of T cell receptor beta chains follows, all from one sample in a study of blood T cell repertoires in COVID-19. Assay: immunoSEQ multiplex PCR; the TCRdb copy retains only in-frame clones and omits some. The table lists approximately 250,000 clones, approximately 82% of them singletons. The material sequenced was peripheral blood. These receptors were collected from a man in his sixties who had recovered from COVID-19. Each CDR3 is given with its conserved first and last residue. The order of the fields is clone size, D gene, CDR3 length, J gene, V gene, CDR3 protein, CDR3 DNA. A D gene is named only where the DNA matches it firmly. For some rows the clone size is stated as once, few or many, or as a class when expanded; others skip it.

>NA|NA|15|TRBJ1-6|TRBV7-9
CASSLASRGNSPLHF
TGTGCCAGCAGCTTAGCGTCGAGGGGGAATTCACCCCTCCACTTT
>NA|TRBD1|13|TRBJ2-7|TRBV11-2
CASTRTGSYEQYF
TGTGCCAGCACTCGGACAGGGAGCTACGAGCAGTACTTC
>NA|NA|16|TRBJ2-3|TRBV4-2
CASSQGKGLSTDTQYF
TGTGCCAGCAGCCAAGGGAAAGGACTTTCCACAGATACGCAGTATTTT
>few|NA|16|TRBJ2-1|TRBV4-1
CASSQAPGISYNEQFF
TGCGCCAGCAGCCAAGCCCCAGGGATTTCCTACAATGAGCAGTTCTTC
>NA|TRBD1|16|TRBJ2-1|TRBV29-1
CSVEDTLTGGYNEQFF
TGCAGCGTTGAAGATACGCTGACAGGGGGCTACAATGAGCAGTTCTTC
>NA|TRBD1|14|TRBJ1-5|TRBV30
CAWRGQGVGQPQHF
TGTGCCTGGAGGGGACAGGGAGTAGGTCAGCCCCAGCATTTT
>NA|TRBD1|20|TRBJ2-6|TRBV7-6
CASSAIVGQGAQTGANVLTF
TGTGCCAGCAGCGCAATAGTGGGGCAGGGGGCACAAACTGGGGCCAACGTCCTGACTTTC
>NA|TRBD2|15|TRBJ2-2|TRBV6-5
CASSSSGRAPGELFF
TGTGCCAGCAGCAGTAGCGGGAGGGCCCCCGGGGAGCTGTTTTTT
>NA|TRBD1|14|TRBJ1-5|TRBV28
CASARTGGDQPQHF
TGTGCCAGCGCGCGGACAGGGGGCGATCAGCCCCAGCATTTT
>NA|NA|13|TRBJ2-7|TRBV7-6
CASSLDGDYEQYF
TGTGCCAGCAGCTTAGACGGGGACTACGAGCAGTACTTC
>once|TRBD1|17|TRBJ1-5|TRBV23-1
CASSQFGTVHSNQPQHF
TGCGCCAGCAGTCAATTTGGGACAGTACATAGCAATCAGCCCCAGCATTTT
>NA|TRBD1|15|TRBJ1-1|TRBV13
CASSTGQGRAAEAFF
TGTGCCAGCAGCACCGGACAGGGACGGGCGGCTGAAGCTTTCTTT
>NA|NA|17|TRBJ1-4|TRBV7-6
CASSFSGGQALNEKLFF
TGTGCCAGCAGCTTCTCGGGGGGGCAGGCCCTAAATGAAAAACTGTTTTTT
>NA|TRBD1|15|TRBJ1-5|TRBV27
CASSFLSGGDQPQHF
TGTGCCAGCAGTTTCTTATCAGGGGGCGATCAGCCCCAGCATTTT
>NA|NA|14|TRBJ2-7|TRBV6-5
CASSPMTAAYEQYF
TGTGCCAGCAGTCCTATGACAGCCGCCTACGAGCAGTACTTC
>NA|TRBD1|17|TRBJ1-6|TRBV4-1
CASSPRTGGQDNSPLHF
TGCGCCAGCAGCCCCCGGACAGGGGGGCAGGATAATTCACCCCTCCACTTT
>NA|NA|14|TRBJ1-5|TRBV11-2
CASSPGYSNQPQHF
TGTGCCAGCAGCCCAGGATATAGCAATCAGCCCCAGCATTTT
>NA|TRBD1|15|TRBJ2-2|TRBV5-5
CASSLDRVNTGELFF
TGTGCCAGCAGCTTAGACAGGGTGAACACCGGGGAGCTGTTTTTT
>NA|NA|13|TRBJ1-6|TRBV2
CASSEDSSSPLHF
TGTGCCAGCAGTGAAGACAGTTCTTCACCCCTCCACTTT
>NA|NA|13|TRBJ2-2|TRBV19
CASNRANTGELFF
TGTGCCAGTAACAGGGCGAACACCGGGGAGCTGTTTTTT
>NA|NA|13|TRBJ1-1|TRBV12-2
CASRYRDRGEAFF
TGTGCAAGTCGGTACCGGGACAGGGGGGAAGCTTTCTTT
>once|NA|17|TRBJ2-2|TRBV7-9
CASTLLGGTSNTGELFF
TGTGCCAGCACTCTGCTTGGGGGGACCTCGAACACCGGGGAGCTGTTTTTT
>NA|TRBD2|17|TRBJ2-5|TRBV9
CASSVALAGGDQETQYF
TGTGCCAGCAGCGTAGCACTAGCGGGAGGCGACCAAGAGACCCAGTACTTC
>NA|TRBD1|16|TRBJ2-1|TRBV7-9
CASSLAGTGASGEQFF
TGTGCCAGCAGCTTAGCCGGGACAGGGGCTTCGGGTGAGCAGTTCTTC
>NA|NA|17|TRBJ2-1|TRBV5-1
CASRLIRSGLLYNEQFF
TGCGCCAGCAGATTGATCCGGTCAGGACTCCTCTACAATGAGCAGTTCTTC
>NA|TRBD2|14|TRBJ2-1|TRBV29-1
CSVGTSGASNEQFF
TGCAGCGTTGGAACTAGCGGGGCCTCCAATGAGCAGTTCTTC
>NA|TRBD2|15|TRBJ2-1|TRBV5-4
CASSLVSGRANEQFF
TGTGCCAGCAGCTTGGTTAGCGGGAGGGCCAATGAGCAGTTCTTC
>NA|NA|13|TRBJ2-1|TRBV18
CASSQSRGREQFF
TGTGCCAGCTCACAGAGTCGGGGAAGGGAGCAGTTCTTC